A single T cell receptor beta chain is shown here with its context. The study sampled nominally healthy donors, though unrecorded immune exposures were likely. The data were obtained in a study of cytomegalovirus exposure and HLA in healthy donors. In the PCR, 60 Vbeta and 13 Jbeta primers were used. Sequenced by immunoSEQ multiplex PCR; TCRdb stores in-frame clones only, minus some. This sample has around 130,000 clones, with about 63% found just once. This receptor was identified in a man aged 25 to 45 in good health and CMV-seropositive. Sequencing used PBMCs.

CDR3 in amino acids: CASSVRNYGYTF. The CDR3 DNA sequence: TGTGCCAGCAGTGTGAGAAACTATGGCTACACCTTC. The genes are TRBV6-1 and TRBJ1-2; D is unclear. V was trimmed by 4 bases and J by 2 bases, leaving 5 bases between them. CDR1 is MNHNS and CDR2 is SASEGT in the germline V gene. The length of the CDR3 is 12 residues.